The source of this T cell receptor (beta chain) is a study of vaccination and CD4 T cells after COVID-19. Germline assignment: CDR1 SGHTA and CDR2 FQGNSA. The CDR3 consists of 15 residues. Trimming removed 2 bases from V and 1 base from J, with 9 bases in between. This sample's treatment: roughly 10-day PBMC culture with coronavirus spike peptide pools or control peptides (ViraFEST assay). T cells were expanded with peptide pools, and expanded clonotypes were identified by TCR sequencing. An Oncomine TCR Beta short-read assay was used to sequence the DNA from cultured CD4+ T cells. One entry per CDR3 protein, called by TCRdb with MiXCR from the PCR reads. The table lists more than 9,000 distinct CDR3 sequences, around 40% of them singletons. Comment on this clonotype: Its antigen is not known.

The receptor comes from a human donor with COVID-19. Input material: cultured CD4+ T cells from blood. This chain uses TRBV7-2 with TRBJ1-5; D not certain. Written as DNA, the CDR3 is TGTGCCAGCAGCTTACATGGCTCCAGCAATCAGCCCCAGCATTTT. Translation: CASSLHGSSNQPQHF.